Reported below is one T cell receptor (beta chain). This clonotype has a count of ten or more. Its antigen is still unknown. There are no base qualities to consult, and no much larger clone falls within one base. The protocol used for the library was PCR. Sequencing relied on an Illumina HiSeq 2500. To normalize quantification of the TCRbeta repertoire, the TCR libraries were built with molecular barcoding that relied on unique molecular identifiers. The public reads were reanalyzed by TCRdb: fastp trimming at Q25, MiXCR alignment, in-frame beta chains only. Records with the same CDR3 protein are collapsed into one entry carrying the most frequent genes and DNA. This sample is represented by fewer than 40,000 distinct CDR3 sequences; over 6.5% of them were singletons. In total, the top ten clones hold 25% to 35% of the sample. Including the terminal cysteine and phenylalanine, the CDR3 comprises 16 residues. Only the CDR3 region is kept as DNA, spanning 48 bases read in frame from base 1. CDR1 SGHNT and CDR2 YENEEA were looked up in the germline V gene. V ends up 5 bases short and J 6 bases short, with an unmatched junction base count of 7.

The sample's time point label is to be understood as: day 60 (about 2 months) after transplantation. The treatment or condition label, read with the paper, signifies: allogeneic hematopoietic cell transplantation with graft depleted of TCRalphabeta T cells and CD19 B cells. The children who served as transplant recipients had been given grafts of TCRalphabeta/CD19-depleted allogeneic hematopoietic cells. This specimen belongs to a study of T-cell reconstitution after alpha-beta-depleted transplantation in children (dated by TCRdb to about 2016). Regarding the complete study: The study quantitatively tracked T-cell immune reconstitution after TCRalphabeta/CD19-depleted allogeneic hematopoietic cell transplantation in children using TCR repertoire profiling.

The study at large found these results: In some patients, high TCRbeta diversity at day 60 was attributed to recipient T cells and intrathymic progenitors that had survived conditioning. The frequencies of hyperexpanded clones fell over the following months, and after one year, T-cell counts and TCRbeta diversity were mostly attributed to newly produced T cells. About two months after transplant, the apparently early recovery of alphabetaT-cell counts reportedly depended on just several hundred clones that had expanded rapidly and came from non-depleted graft cells.

This sample comprised peripheral blood, obtained 60 days after TCRalphabeta/CD19-depleted stem cell transplant. This sequence uses TRBV11-3 and TRBJ2-3; 14 bases in between match TRBD2. The TCR sequence derives from a child under two years old who had a stem cell transplant for acute myeloid leukemia, so the T cells may come from the graft donor. The CDR3 is CASSQGLAGVVDTQYF. The DNA sequence is TGTGCCAGCAGCCAGGGACTAGCGGGAGTTGTGGATACGCAGTATTTT.